The subject of this entry is one TCR beta chain. The repertoire was sequenced with immunoSEQ multiplex PCR; TCRdb's copy has only in-frame clones and lacks some. In the table there are 85,000 to 100,000 clones, approximately 79% of which are singletons. This sample is part of a study of radiotherapy plus CTLA-4 blockade in lung cancer. The CDR3 contains 15 residues. V gave up 6 bases and J gave up 1 base; unmatched junction bases: 3. Germline V lookup: CDR1 MNHNS, CDR2 SASEGT. V and J are TRBV6-1 and TRBJ2-3; the match to TRBD2 covers 11 bases. This receptor was obtained from a human donor with non-small cell lung cancer that progressed on radiotherapy plus ipilimumab. Here the sequenced sample was peripheral blood, taken from a patient treated with radiotherapy plus ipilimumab. CDR3 sequence reads: CASSPGLAGTDTQYF. The CDR3 nucleotides are TGTGCCAGCAGCCCGGGACTAGCGGGCACAGATACGCAGTATTTT.